This T cell receptor (beta chain) was identified during a study of blood T cell repertoires in COVID-19 (dated by TCRdb to between 2020 and 2021). In terms of the full investigation: Samples covering the acute and convalescent phases of COVID-19 were provided by collaborators in the United States, Italy and Spain. Deeply sampled blood TCRbeta repertoires from subjects exposed to, actively infected with, or recovered from COVID-19 were included in the dataset. The material from the prospective study consisted of cDNA or gDNA derived from T cells, B-cell-depleted T cells, or PBMCs. A de-identified subject ID, COVID-19 status, age in years and sex were almost always included in the sample metadata. The repertoires were released in a freely available public database intended as a resource for research on the immune response to SARS-CoV-2. Where HLA class I and class II types were available, the types were taken from metadata supplied by the sample provider, not from assay-based typing. Samples were obtained from the ongoing ImmuneRACE study (first 160 participants) and from about 1,300 subjects provided by 6 global collaborators. Summary of the overall study and its limitations: How much clinical and demographic metadata was included differed by source and by participant, and the metadata was provided uncurated.

The immunoSEQ Assay, a bias-controlled multiplex PCR, was used to amplify TCRbeta CDR3 regions from genomic DNA. Concerning the study's data processing: Within the assay, amplification of reference gene primers was used to estimate how many nucleated cells each sample contained. To quantify the absolute abundance of each unique TCRbeta CDR3 rearrangement, sequence reads were collapsed and filtered. Productive Simpson clonality was computed per sample as the square root of Simpson's diversity index over productive rearrangements. Here the immuneACCESS table is served through TCRdb, limited to in-frame sequences with V and J called. Missing clones are a known gap in these copies; in checked studies unresolved V genes cover under half, and the rest lacks a known reason. D and trimming come from the DNA, and the V and J calls and clone size come from that table. The sample profile shows over 200,000 clones; about 90% of them were found once. The ten largest clones represent 2.3% of the sample.

The collaborating institutions used their own protocols to collect whole blood in K2EDTA tubes. Collaborator samples were shipped for TCRbeta analysis as frozen whole blood, isolated PBMCs, or DNA extracted from either sample type. In the case of this clone: Its specific antigen is unknown. Within one base of it there is no much larger clone, and no base qualities were kept.

V was cut back by 6 bases and J by 12 bases, leaving a gap of 14 bases between them. CDR3 length: 11 amino acids, cysteine to phenylalanine. Kept here is only the CDR3 DNA, which spans 33 bases and is read in frame from base 1. What was sequenced was peripheral blood. The TCR was taken from a woman aged 50 to 60 with acute or convalescent COVID-19. Recombination connected TRBV12-3 or TRBV12-4 to TRBJ1-1; the best D guess is TRBD1, with 6 bases matching. The CDR3 amino acid sequence is: CASRIRDTTFF. The DNA is TGTGCCAGCAGAATCCGGGACACAACTTTCTTT.